These 27 T cell receptor beta chains originate from one sample sequenced in a study of breast tumors, draining lymph nodes, adjacent tissues. TCRdb called the multiplex PCR reads again in MiXCR, with one record for every CDR3 protein. The sample contains 70,000 or so distinct CDR3 sequences, less than 45% of which appear only once. Material: breast tumor tissue. The source of these receptors is a female donor with breast cancer. Some clones in this sample may be carry-over from other donors' samples.

In its sample, this clonotype was seen many times. This CDR3 reads CSARGSSGSYEQYF. CDR3 DNA sequence: TGCAGTGCTAGAGGTTCTAGCGGGAGCTACGAGCAGTACTTC. The chain is built from TRBV20-1 and TRBJ2-7; TRBD2 matches 10 bases. The CDR3 consists of 14 residues. In germline, CDR1 is DFQATT, CDR2 SNEGSKA (reference sequence). Unmatched junction bases numbered 3, after V lost 1 base and J lost 3 bases.

This clonotype was found many times. The rearrangement links TRBV7-3 to TRBJ2-2; unclear D gene. Germline-derived CDR1 and CDR2 are SGHTA and FQGTGA. This CDR3 comprises 13 residues. Trimming removed 5 bases from V and 9 bases from J, with 13 bases in between. The CDR3 loop reads CASSPGPRRELFF. DNA for the CDR3: TGTGCCAGCAGCCCCGGCCCTAGGCGGGAGCTGTTTTTT.

The CDR3 loop reads CSARTDQETQYF. DNA of the CDR3: TGCAGTGCTAGGACGGATCAAGAGACCCAGTACTTC. This rearrangement joins TRBV20-1 to TRBJ2-5; no firm D call. V lost 3 bases to trimming and J lost 2 bases, with 7 bases between them. CDR1 and CDR2 from the germline V gene are DFQATT and SNEGSKA (reference sequence). This CDR3 contains 12 residues.

A remark on this clonotype: The limits of the CDR3 on the DNA are not certain, so only TCRdb's listed CDR3 is given. The V and J genes are TRBV10-1 and TRBJ2-1. The CDR3 spans 20 residues, counting both ends. Germline CDR1 reads WNHNN; CDR2 reads SYGVQD (reference sequence). CDR3 sequence reads: CASSFYICSAKSVSNNEQFF.

This clonotype was picked up many times. The chain has TRBV27 and TRBJ2-1, with TRBD2 matching 8 bases. The CDR3 extends over 15 amino acids. Trimming took 4 bases from V and 2 from J; bases not matched to a gene: 4. Per the germline V gene, CDR1 is MNHEY and CDR2 is SMNVEV (reference sequence). The CDR3 reads CASSSPGLAYNEQFF. CDR3 nucleotides: TGTGCCAGCAGTTCTCCGGGACTAGCCTACAATGAGCAGTTCTTC.

This chain connects TRBV29-1 to TRBJ1-6; no clear D gene. Germline V gives CDR1 SQVTM, CDR2 ANQGSEA. The CDR3 is 15 residues long. This CDR3 is CALWRRRRYNSPLHF. For the CDR3, the DNA is TGCGCTTTGTGGAGAAGGCGTAGGTATAATTCACCCCTCCACTTT.

The table lists this clonotype with many counts. This chain connects TRBV28 to TRBJ1-5; weak D call: TRBD1 (6 bases). Germline values: CDR1 MDHEN, CDR2 SYDVKM. This CDR3 is 15 amino acids long. Trimming took 5 bases from V and 0 from J, leaving 11 bases between them. The CDR3, as DNA: TGTGCCAGCAGTCGGGGGCCTTATAGCAATCAGCCCCAGCATTTT. This codes for CASSRGPYSNQPQHF.

This clonotype was recorded at least ten times. Since a much larger clone is just one base distant, this may be a read error. The rearrangement links TRBV6-1 to TRBJ2-5; 9 nucleotides line up with TRBD2. The CDR3 loop spans 16 amino acids. Germline lookup yields CDR1 MNHNS and CDR2 SASEGT. In DNA form, the CDR3 reads TGTGCCAGCAGTCAAGCGGATTGGAGCGGGAGGAAGACCCAGTACTTC. This translates into CASSQADWSGRKTQYF.

Ten or more counts support this clonotype. V gene TRBV18 combines with J gene TRBJ2-5; D is unclear. CDR3 length: 14 residues. The germline V and J ends were trimmed by 2 bases and 4 bases, with 11 bases remaining between them. Germline lookup yields CDR1 KGHSH and CDR2 LQKENI. The CDR3 is CASSPFGIVETQYF. Written as DNA, the CDR3 is TGTGCCAGCTCACCATTTGGAATTGTAGAGACCCAGTACTTC.

This clonotype was found many times. The chain recombines TRBV7-6 with TRBJ2-5, with 11 bases matching TRBD2. The CDR3 contains 15 residues. V lost 4 bases to trimming and J lost 1 base; unmatched junction nucleotides: 2. Germline CDR1 reads SGHVS; CDR2 reads FNYEAQ. CDR3 loop: CASSWGLAVQETQYF. CDR3 sequence (DNA): TGTGCCAGCAGCTGGGGACTAGCGGTCCAAGAGACCCAGTACTTC.

This clonotype is labeled medium-sized (0.01 to 0.1%). The chain employs TRBV6-5 and TRBJ2-7; 10 bases map to TRBD1. Germline trimming cut 6 bases from V and 4 bases from J; bases unmatched to any gene: 6. The germline V gene has CDR1 MNHEY and CDR2 SVGAGI. The length of the CDR3 is 14 residues. The CDR3 nucleotides read TGTGCCAGCAGCCCTTGGGGACAGGGGTACGAGCAGTACTTC. This sequence encodes CASSPWGQGYEQYF.

This clonotype has at least ten counts. A clone one base away is much larger, so this may be a read error. V usage is TRBV7-9 and J usage is TRBJ2-5, with D perhaps matching TRBD1 (5 bases). Germline V CDR1 and CDR2: SEHNR, FQNEAQ (reference sequence). Trimming cost V 2 bases and J 9 bases, with 25 bases left between them. CDR3 length: 17 amino acids. The CDR3 here is CASSLNPQGRGSEPQYF. The CDR3 DNA sequence: TGTGCCAGCAGCTTAAACCCCCAGGGAAGAGGTTCGGAGCCCCAGTACTTC.

This clonotype came up once. The genes are TRBV7-3 and TRBJ1-6; D not resolved. Looked up from germline, CDR1 is SGHTA and CDR2 is FQGTGA. V was shortened by 4 bases and J by 7 bases, with 11 bases between the two germline ends. This CDR3 has 14 residues. In DNA form, the CDR3 reads TGTGCCAGCAGCTCTGCCTGGAAGAATTCACCCCTCCACTTT. Protein sequence: CASSSAWKNSPLHF.

The chain links TRBV12-3 or TRBV12-4 to TRBJ2-7; D perhaps matches TRBD2 (6 bases). CDR3 size: 14 residues. V lost 10 bases, J lost 10 bases, and 26 bases lay in between. As DNA, the CDR3 is TGTGCCACCCAGGGCAGGGACTGGCCTACCCGACAGTACTTC. Its translation is CATQGRDWPTRQYF.

The genes are TRBV15 and TRBJ1-2; TRBD1 might be the D (5 bases). Germline CDR1 and CDR2: LNHNV and YYDKDF (reference sequence). This CDR3 has 15 amino acids. Trimming stripped 3 bases from V and 4 bases from J, with 15 bases between. The CDR3 region has the DNA TGTGCCACCAGCAGCCAAGATCAGGGACCCTATGGCTACACCTTC. Its translation is CATSSQDQGPYGYTF.

Comments on this clonotype: At one boundary the junction diverges from the germline segment, which might be a read error. The V gene is TRBV7-2, the J gene TRBJ2-3, with TRBD2 as a possible D gene (6 bases). Germline V gene lookup returns CDR1 SGHTA and CDR2 FQGNSA. The CDR3 extends over 17 amino acids. CDR3 sequence (DNA): TGTGCCAGCAGCTCAGACCTTGGCGGGGCAAGGTTAGATCCGCAGTATTTT. It encodes CASSSDLGGARLDPQYF. The whole variable domain, filled in from reference TRBV7-2 and TRBJ2-3, reads GAGVSQSPSNKVTEKGKDVELRCDPISGHTALYWYRQSLGQGLEFLIYFQGNSAPDKSGLPSDRFSAERTGGSVSTLTIQRTQQEDSAVYLCASSSDLGGARLDPQYFGPGTRLTVL.

By its share, this clonotype is medium-sized. The junction departs from germline at one end; a sequencing error may be responsible. The chain carries TRBV20-1 and TRBJ2-1, with no clear D. The CDR3 spans 11 residues. Per the germline V gene, CDR1 is DFQATT and CDR2 is SNEGSKA (reference sequence). The CDR3: CSARGGRSENF. The CDR3, as DNA: TGCAGTGCTAGAGGGGGTCGCTCCGAAAACTTC.

The table lists this clonotype with many counts. The rearrangement joins TRBV20-1 to TRBJ2-5, with TRBD2 identical over 7 bases. The J segment lost 2 bases and the V segment lost 0 bases, leaving 6 bases of the junction unmatched. This CDR3 comprises 15 residues. From germline, CDR1 is DFQATT and CDR2 SNEGSKA (reference sequence). CDR3: CSARDIAGVQETQYF. CDR3 DNA: TGCAGTGCTAGAGATATCGCGGGAGTGCAAGAGACCCAGTACTTC.

Concerning this clonotype itself: One junction end disagrees with the germline gene, perhaps due to a read error. The V call is TRBV7-9, the J call TRBJ1-4; TRBD1 agrees at 10 bases. Germline V gene data show CDR1 as SEHNR and CDR2 as FQNEAQ (reference sequence). This CDR3 contains 17 residues. CDR3 DNA sequence: TGTGCCAGCAGCCCAGGGACAGGGGTTCCCACTAATGGAAAACTGTTTTTT. It encodes CASSPGTGVPTNGKLFF.

The chain is built from TRBV12-5 and TRBJ2-2; unclear D gene. The CDR3 sequence is 13 residues long. Germline V gene sequence: CDR1 LGHNT, CDR2 FRNRAP. V lost 3 bases and J lost 10, with 12 bases in between. The CDR3 DNA sequence: TGTGCTAGTGGTTTTCCCCCCGCTCAGGAGCTGTTTTTT. The encoded protein is CASGFPPAQELFF.

This clonotype was detected many times. J is TRBJ2-7 and V is TRBV18; TRBD2 is a possible D gene (6 bases). With 2 bases removed from V and 2 bases from J, the gap between germline ends came to 7 bases. This CDR3 comprises 13 residues. Germline loops: CDR1 KGHSH, CDR2 LQKENI. Written as DNA, the CDR3 is TGTGCCAGCTCACCAGGGGAGGCCTACGAGCAGTACTTC. Its translation is CASSPGEAYEQYF.

As to this clonotype: This clone may be a read error of a much larger clone one base away. The chain couples TRBV25-1 to TRBJ1-1, with D perhaps TRBD1 (5 bases). With 8 bases removed from V and 4 bases from J, the gap between germline ends came to 17 bases. Germline assignment: CDR1 MGHDK and CDR2 SYGVNS. The CDR3 is 14 residues long. CDR3 DNA sequence: TGTGCCAGCGGCGAGTACCTAGGGGCCACTGAAGCTTTCTTT. Protein: CASGEYLGATEAFF.

As concerns this clonotype: A much larger clone lies one base from this, so it may be a read error. The CDR3 loop reads CAWSGTMPKQYF. The CDR3 coding sequence is TGTGCCTGGAGTGGGACGATGCCGAAACAGTATTTT. The rearrangement uses TRBV30 and TRBJ2-3, with D unclear. The CDR3 has 12 residues. Between the trimmed V and J ends, which lost 1 base and 12 bases, there was a span of 14 bases. From germline, CDR1 is GTSNPN and CDR2 SVGIG (reference sequence).

This chain uses TRBV2 with TRBJ2-7, with D tentatively TRBD1 or TRBD2 (6 bases each). The germline gives CDR1 SNHLY, CDR2 FYNNEI. With 11 bases removed from V and 6 bases from J, the gap between germline ends came to 17 bases. The CDR3 is 12 residues long. CDR3 sequence (DNA): TGTGCCGGCAACTTAGAGGGGGGCGAGCAGTACTTC. Amino acids: CAGNLEGGEQYF.

Regarding this clonotype: A junction end diverges from the germline sequence, so it may reflect a read error. This chain connects TRBV6-5 to TRBJ2-3, with D unresolved. This CDR3 has 14 amino acids. Germline V gene sequence: CDR1 MNHEY, CDR2 SVGAGI. This chain's CDR3 is CASSHRPSTDAQYF. The CDR3 nucleotides are TGTGCCAGCAGTCACCGACCCTCTACAGATGCGCAGTATTTT.

This clonotype was seen ten or more times. This sequence joins TRBV7-3 and TRBJ2-2; 9 bases line up with TRBD1. Trimming took 5 bases from V and 8 from J; bases not matched to a gene: 12. Germline CDR1 SGHTA, CDR2 FQGTGA. The CDR3 totals 16 residues. The DNA of the CDR3 is TGTGCCAGCAGCATACAGGGGGCAGGAGTTTCTGGGGAGCTGTTTTTT. It codes for CASSIQGAGVSGELFF.

This clonotype was counted at least ten times. V and J are TRBV6-1 and TRBJ2-5, with 7 positions matching TRBD1. The CDR3 length is 14 residues. The ends lost 3 bases at V and 5 bases at J; junction bases unmatched: 6. The germline V gene has CDR1 MNHNS and CDR2 SASEGT. CDR3 amino acids: CASSDQGEYETQYF. The CDR3 DNA sequence: TGTGCCAGCAGTGATCAGGGGGAGTATGAGACCCAGTACTTC.